This passage covers 14 T cell receptor beta chains from one sample sequenced in a study of T cells after yellow fever vaccination. TCRdb re-called the 5' RACE reads with MiXCR, one entry per CDR3 protein. This sample has more than 95,000 distinct CDR3 sequences, with roughly 9% found just once. Here the sequenced sample was CD8+ T cells sorted from PBMCs, taken on the day of the yellow fever booster vaccination. The receptors come from a man in his late teens or twenties who received the YFV17D yellow fever vaccine.

This chain links TRBV20-1 with TRBJ2-3; 7 bases fit TRBD1. Germline CDR1 DFQATT, CDR2 SNEGSKA (reference sequence). With V trimmed by 3 bases and J by 1 base, 10 bases remained unmatched. The CDR3 covers 16 residues. CDR3 in DNA: TGCAGTGCTAGCCTCGTTGACAGGGCGGGCACAGATACGCAGTATTTT. This sequence encodes CSASLVDRAGTDTQYF.

This clonotype occurred a few times. J is TRBJ2-2 and V is TRBV7-2; D gene ambiguous. Germline CDR1 and CDR2: SGHTA and FQGNSA. V dropped 7 bases and J dropped 1 base, with 4 bases sitting between them. The CDR3 covers 12 residues. This CDR3 reads CASTWNTGELFF. DNA of the CDR3: TGTGCCAGCACCTGGAACACCGGGGAGCTGTTTTTT.

The rearrangement joins TRBV9 to TRBJ2-7; no definite D call. CDR3 length: 11 residues. Germline CDR1 is SGDLS and CDR2 is YYNGEE. Trimming took off 0 bases at V and 7 bases at J, with 5 bases between the two ends. The CDR3 spells CASSVGQEQYF. Written as DNA, the CDR3 is TGTGCCAGCAGCGTAGGGCAAGAGCAGTACTTC. The full variable domain, completed using reference TRBV9 and TRBJ2-7, is DSGVTQTPKHLITATGQRVTLRCSPRSGDLSVYWYQQSLDQGLQFLIQYYNGEERAKGNILERFSAQQFPDLHSELNLSSLELGDSALYFCASSVGQEQYFGPGTRLTVT.

This clonotype was seen more than once but under ten times. As DNA, the CDR3 is TGTGCCAGCAGCTTGGCCTCAGGTATTCCCCTCCAAGCTTTCTTT. Translation: CASSLASGIPLQAFF. The chain links TRBV5-5 to TRBJ1-1; D is ambiguous. V gave up 0 bases and J gave up 9 bases, with 18 bases separating them. CDR3 length: 15 residues. Per the germline V gene, CDR1 is SGHKS and CDR2 is YYEKEE (reference sequence).

This clonotype was counted only a few times. J is TRBJ2-3 and V is TRBV4-3, with no clear D. Trimming took 0 bases from V and 4 from J, leaving 8 bases between them. CDR1 and CDR2 (germline): LGHNA, YSLEER. This CDR3 has 14 amino acids. CDR3 DNA sequence: TGCGCCAGCAGCCAAGATCCCCGGCCAGATACGCAGTATTTT. It yields the protein CASSQDPRPDTQYF.

This rearrangement joins TRBV5-1 to TRBJ2-3; 9 bases map to TRBD2. This CDR3 region has 16 residues. Germline V gene data show CDR1 as SGHRS and CDR2 as YFSETQ. The junction had 11 bases not matched to a gene; V was cut back by 5 bases and J by 4 bases. CDR3 in DNA: TGCGCCAGCAGAGGAGCGGGGGGTCGAACCTCAGATACGCAGTATTTT. Amino acid sequence: CASRGAGGRTSDTQYF.

The table lists this clonotype with a few counts. The CDR3 loop is CASSSRQGSETQYF. CDR3 sequence (DNA): TGTGCCAGCAGCTCCCGTCAGGGTTCGGAGACCCAGTACTTC. The chain couples TRBV7-2 to TRBJ2-5; the D gene is possibly TRBD1 (5 bases). Germline assignment: CDR1 SGHTA and CDR2 FQGNSA. This CDR3 has 14 residues. V gave up 4 bases and J gave up 5 bases, with 14 bases separating them.

The chain uses TRBV4-1 and TRBJ1-6; the D is unclear. Germline V gene sequence: CDR1 MGHRA, CDR2 YSYEKL. The CDR3 has 13 residues. V dropped 0 bases and J dropped 11 bases, with 8 bases sitting between them. This CDR3 is CASSQEGWPPLHF. The CDR3 DNA is TGCGCCAGCAGCCAAGAAGGATGGCCACCCCTCCACTTT.

The chain employs TRBV5-5 and TRBJ2-2; D is possibly TRBD2 (6 bases). The CDR3 length is 16 residues. CDR1 is SGHKS and CDR2 is YYEKEE in the germline V gene (reference sequence). With 4 bases removed from V and 1 base from J, the gap between germline ends came to 14 bases. The CDR3 DNA sequence: TGTGCCAGCAGCCTCCCGGGACTGGAGAACACCGGGGAGCTGTTTTTT. This translates into CASSLPGLENTGELFF.

This clonotype was found a few times. This chain links TRBV7-2 with TRBJ1-1; D ambiguous. CDR1 is SGHTA, CDR2 FQGNSA, per germline. The CDR3 has 13 residues. V lost 5 bases, J lost 5 bases, and 12 bases lay in between. The CDR3 region is CASSLAWWTEAFF. CDR3 DNA: TGTGCCAGCAGCCTCGCGTGGTGGACTGAAGCTTTCTTT. The entire variable domain, with the rest obtained from reference TRBV7-2 and TRBJ1-1, is as follows: GAGVSQSPSNKVTEKGKDVELRCDPISGHTALYWYRQSLGQGLEFLIYFQGNSAPDKSGLPSDRFSAERTGGSVSTLTIQRTQQEDSAVYLCASSLAWWTEAFFGQGTRLTVV.

The table lists this clonotype with many counts. The chain joins TRBV11-2 to TRBJ2-7; D possibly corresponds to TRBD1 (6 bases). Looked up from germline, CDR1 is SGHAT and CDR2 is FQNNGV. Deletions cut 0 bases from V and 4 bases from J, with 13 bases between. The CDR3 is 15 residues long. CDR3 amino acids: CASSLEPGHMYEQYF. CDR3 in DNA: TGTGCCAGCAGCTTAGAGCCGGGACACATGTACGAGCAGTACTTC.

V usage is TRBV29-1 and J usage is TRBJ1-4; TRBD1 is a possible D gene (5 bases). From germline, CDR1 is SQVTM and CDR2 ANQGSEA. Trimming took 4 bases from V and 12 from J, leaving 12 bases between them. The CDR3 has 11 amino acids. CDR3 in DNA: TGCAGCGTTGTGTCGGGGACGGAACTGTTTTTT. Translation gives CSVVSGTELFF.

This clonotype occurred many times. The V gene is TRBV4-3, the J gene TRBJ1-2; a possible D gene is TRBD1 (5 bases). Germline lookup yields CDR1 LGHNA and CDR2 YSLEER. V was cut by 0 bases and J by 4 bases, with 12 bases left in between. CDR3 length: 15 residues. The CDR3 bases are TGCGCCAGCAGCCAAGATCGGGGCAGATCCTATGGCTACACCTTC. Translated: CASSQDRGRSYGYTF.

This clonotype was seen ten or more times. V gene TRBV9 combines with J gene TRBJ2-3; 9 bases are shared with TRBD1. Germline V gene sequence: CDR1 SGDLS, CDR2 YYNGEE. V gave up 4 bases and J gave up 0 bases; unmatched junction bases: 12. The CDR3 is 18 residues long. CDR3: CASSKEGEQGASTDTQYF. CDR3 DNA: TGTGCCAGCAGCAAAGAGGGAGAACAGGGGGCTAGCACAGATACGCAGTATTTT.